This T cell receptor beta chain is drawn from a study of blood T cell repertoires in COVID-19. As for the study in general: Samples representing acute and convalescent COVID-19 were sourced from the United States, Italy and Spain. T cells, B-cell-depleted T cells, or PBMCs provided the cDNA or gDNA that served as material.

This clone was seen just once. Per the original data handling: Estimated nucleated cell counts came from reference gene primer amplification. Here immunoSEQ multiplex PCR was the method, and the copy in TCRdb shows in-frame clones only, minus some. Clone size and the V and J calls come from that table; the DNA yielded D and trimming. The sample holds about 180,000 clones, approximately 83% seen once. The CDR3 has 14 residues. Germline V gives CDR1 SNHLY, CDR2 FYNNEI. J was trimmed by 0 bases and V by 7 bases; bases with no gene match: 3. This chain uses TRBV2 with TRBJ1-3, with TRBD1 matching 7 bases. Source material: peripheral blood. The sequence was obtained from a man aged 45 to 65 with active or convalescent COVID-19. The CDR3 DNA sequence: TGTGCCAGCACGACAGGGAACTCTGGAAACACCATATATTTT. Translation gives CASTTGNSGNTIYF.